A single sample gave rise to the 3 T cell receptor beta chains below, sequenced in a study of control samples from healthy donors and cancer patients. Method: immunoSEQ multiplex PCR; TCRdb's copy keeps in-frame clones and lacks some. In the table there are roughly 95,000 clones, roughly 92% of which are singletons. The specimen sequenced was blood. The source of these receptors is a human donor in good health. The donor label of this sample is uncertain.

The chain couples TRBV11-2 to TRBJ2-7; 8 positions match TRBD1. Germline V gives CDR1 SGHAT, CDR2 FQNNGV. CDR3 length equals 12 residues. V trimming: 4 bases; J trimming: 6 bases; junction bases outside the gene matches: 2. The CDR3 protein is CASSSQGGEQYF. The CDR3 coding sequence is TGTGCCAGCAGCTCACAGGGGGGCGAGCAGTACTTC.

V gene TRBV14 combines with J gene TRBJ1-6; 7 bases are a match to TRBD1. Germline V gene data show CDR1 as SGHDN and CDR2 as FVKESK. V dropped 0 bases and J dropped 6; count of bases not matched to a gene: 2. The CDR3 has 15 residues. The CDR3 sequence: CASSQEYRGNSPLHF. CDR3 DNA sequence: TGTGCCAGCAGCCAAGAATACAGGGGTAATTCACCCCTCCACTTT.

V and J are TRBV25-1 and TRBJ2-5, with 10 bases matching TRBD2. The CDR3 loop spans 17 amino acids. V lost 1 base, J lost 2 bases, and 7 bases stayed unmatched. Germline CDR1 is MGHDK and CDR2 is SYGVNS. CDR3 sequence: CASSEFIGTSEQETQYF. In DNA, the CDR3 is TGTGCCAGCAGTGAATTTATAGGGACTAGCGAACAAGAGACCCAGTACTTC.